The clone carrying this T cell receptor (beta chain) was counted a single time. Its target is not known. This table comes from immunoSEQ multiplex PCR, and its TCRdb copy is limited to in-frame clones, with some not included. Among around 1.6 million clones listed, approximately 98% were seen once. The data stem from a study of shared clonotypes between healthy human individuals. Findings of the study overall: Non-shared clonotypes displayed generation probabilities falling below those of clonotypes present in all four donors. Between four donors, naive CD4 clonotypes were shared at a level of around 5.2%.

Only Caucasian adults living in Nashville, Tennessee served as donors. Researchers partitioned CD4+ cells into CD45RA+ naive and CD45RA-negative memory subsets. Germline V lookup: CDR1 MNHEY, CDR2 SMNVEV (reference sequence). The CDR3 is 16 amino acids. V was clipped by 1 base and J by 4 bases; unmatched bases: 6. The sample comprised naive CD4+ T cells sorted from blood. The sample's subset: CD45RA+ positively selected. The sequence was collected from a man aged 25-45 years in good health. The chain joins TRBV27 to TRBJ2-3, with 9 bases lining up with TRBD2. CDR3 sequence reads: CASSLWSAGGPDTQYF. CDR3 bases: TGTGCCAGCAGTTTATGGTCGGCGGGAGGGCCAGATACGCAGTATTTT.